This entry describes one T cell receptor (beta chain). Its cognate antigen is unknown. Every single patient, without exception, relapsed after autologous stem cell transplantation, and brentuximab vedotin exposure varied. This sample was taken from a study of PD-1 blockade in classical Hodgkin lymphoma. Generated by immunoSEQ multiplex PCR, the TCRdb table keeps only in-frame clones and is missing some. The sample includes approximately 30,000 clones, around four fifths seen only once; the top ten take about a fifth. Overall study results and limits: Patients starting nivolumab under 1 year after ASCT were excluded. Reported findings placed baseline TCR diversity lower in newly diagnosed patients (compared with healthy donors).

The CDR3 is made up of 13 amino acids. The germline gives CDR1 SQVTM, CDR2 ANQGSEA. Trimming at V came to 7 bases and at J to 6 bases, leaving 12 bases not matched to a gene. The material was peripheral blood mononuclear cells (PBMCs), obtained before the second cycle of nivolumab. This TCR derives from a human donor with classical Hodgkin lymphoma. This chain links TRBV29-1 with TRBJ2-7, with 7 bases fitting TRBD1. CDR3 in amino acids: CSAGLTGLGEQYF. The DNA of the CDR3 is TGCAGCGCTGGCTTGACAGGGTTGGGCGAGCAGTACTTC.